This T cell receptor beta chain came from a study of pediatric ulcerative colitis. Whole-study findings and limits: Rectal repertoires separated controls, mild-moderate and acute severe colitis. Repertoires came from total lymphocyte DNA, not specific subsets. All ulcerative colitis patients, but no controls, carried a couple of rectal clonotypes. Ulcerative colitis patients shared more blood-rectal clones than controls.

In its sample, this clone was seen a few times. The antigen is undetermined. One to two pinch biopsies were taken from the rectum during colonoscopy. Assay used: immunoSEQ multiplex PCR; TCRdb lists only in-frame clones, some missing. The table records under 30,000 clones, 65% to 80% of them present only once. The germline V gene encodes CDR1 GTSNPN and CDR2 SVGIG (reference sequence). The CDR3 covers 14 residues. The ends lost 6 bases at V and 0 bases at J; junction bases unmatched: 3. The source of this sequence is a boy younger than 18 with severe ulcerative colitis. Specimen: gut tissue. The chain couples TRBV30 to TRBJ1-3, with 9 nucleotides matching TRBD1. The CDR3 DNA reads TGTGCCTGCCAGGACAGGGGCTCTGGAAACACCATATATTTT. Translated, it gives CACQDRGSGNTIYF.